Each of the 9 T cell receptor beta chains below was sequenced from the same sample in a study of CD8 T cells in Susac syndrome. RNA totalling about 0.45 to 1 ug underwent reverse transcription with random hexamers. MiXCR was run by TCRdb on the immunoSEQ multiplex PCR reads, yielding one entry per CDR3 protein. This sample yields a few hundred thousand distinct CDR3 sequences, of which around nine tenths are seen a single time; roughly 0.15% belongs to the top ten. The specimen was CD8+ T cells from PBMCs. All receptors derive from a human donor with multiple sclerosis.

The CDR3 coding sequence is TGTGCCAGCAGGTCTTCGTATTCACCCCTCCACTTT. Amino acids: CASRSSYSPLHF. The V call is TRBV12-3 or TRBV12-4, the J call TRBJ1-6; D ambiguous. Trimming removed 6 bases at V and 8 bases at J, with 8 bases between. The CDR3 covers 12 residues.

A few counts support this clonotype. The chain uses TRBV4-2 and TRBJ2-2; D is uncertain. The V end lost 0 bases, the J end lost 6 bases, and 5 bases lay between the germline ends. The CDR3 consists of 13 residues. Germline V lookup: CDR1 LGHNA, CDR2 YNFKEQ. The CDR3 nucleotides are TGTGCCAGCAGCCAAGAAGCCCCCGGGGAGCTGTTTTTT. It encodes CASSQEAPGELFF.

This chain joins TRBV7-2 and TRBJ2-1, with TRBD2 matching over 8 bases. Unmatched junction bases numbered 20, after V lost 10 bases and J lost 9 bases. CDR1 SGHTA and CDR2 FQGNSA come from the germline V gene. CDR3 length: 16 residues. CDR3 residues: CATRYQAGEWWGEQFF. CDR3 bases: TGTGCCACACGTTACCAAGCGGGAGAGTGGTGGGGTGAGCAGTTCTTC.

The chain combines TRBV25-1 with TRBJ1-1; a possible D gene is TRBD1 (6 bases). The CDR3 sequence is 12 residues long. The V and J ends lost 8 bases and 8 bases respectively, with 15 bases between them. Germline V gene lookup returns CDR1 MGHDK and CDR2 SYGVNS. The CDR3 protein is CASRTGSMEAFF. For the CDR3, the DNA is TGTGCCAGCCGAACAGGGTCGATGGAAGCTTTCTTT.

This chain uses TRBV7-9 with TRBJ1-3; no clear D. The CDR3 has 12 amino acids. Between the trimmed V and J ends, which lost 2 bases and 4 bases, there was a span of 3 bases. CDR1 and CDR2 (germline): SEHNR, FQNEAQ (reference sequence). The CDR3 nucleotides read TGTGCCAGCAGCTTATGGGGAAACACCATATATTTT. Translating it yields CASSLWGNTIYF.

The rearrangement links TRBV4-2 to TRBJ2-7; possibly TRBD2 for D (6 bases). This CDR3 has 15 amino acids. The germline gives CDR1 LGHNA, CDR2 YNFKEQ. The V end was cut by 2 bases, the J end by 7 bases, with 18 bases between. CDR3 sequence (DNA): TGTGCCAGCAGCCAACCTTTAGCGGAGCCGGGGGAGCAGTACTTC. Translated: CASSQPLAEPGEQYF.

The chain couples TRBV7-9 to TRBJ1-5; no reliable D call. The CDR3 consists of 12 residues. V shed 1 base and J shed 9 bases, with 7 bases lying between them. Germline loops: CDR1 SEHNR, CDR2 FQNEAQ (reference sequence). This CDR3 is CASSLGFRPQHF. CDR3 DNA: TGTGCCAGCAGCTTAGGGTTTCGGCCCCAGCATTTT.

V is TRBV11-2 and J is TRBJ1-2; possible D gene TRBD1, 6 bases. This CDR3 is built from 15 residues. CDR1 is SGHAT and CDR2 is FQNNGV in the germline V gene. V lost 0 bases and J lost 6, with 14 bases in between. CDR3 in DNA: TGTGCCAGCAGCTTAGAGGGACATGCTCTACATGGCTACACCTTC. It encodes CASSLEGHALHGYTF.

This clonotype occurred once. V gene TRBV7-9 combines with J gene TRBJ2-5, with 7 positions matching TRBD2. The J segment lost 3 bases and the V segment lost 5 bases, leaving 9 bases of the junction unmatched. The CDR3 consists of 15 residues. The germline V gene encodes CDR1 SEHNR and CDR2 FQNEAQ (reference sequence). The CDR3 reads CASSTGPGGKETQYF. In nucleotides, the CDR3 is TGTGCCAGCAGCACGGGCCCGGGAGGCAAAGAGACCCAGTACTTC. The variable domain in full, with the rest retrieved from reference TRBV7-9 and TRBJ2-5, is DTGVSQNPRHKITKRGQNVTFRCDPISEHNRLYWYRQTLGQGPEFLTYFQNEAQLEKSRLLSDRFSAERPKGSFSTLEIQRTEQGDSAMYLCASSTGPGGKETQYFGPGTRLLVL.